The rows below give T cell receptor beta chains drawn from one sample of a study of blood T cell repertoires in COVID-19. Profiled with immunoSEQ multiplex PCR; TCRdb holds only in-frame clones, not every one. In the table there are about 22,000 clones, 65% to 90% of which are singletons. The specimen was peripheral blood. The receptor set was obtained from a man aged 65 to 85 with acute or convalescent COVID-19. Both conserved end residues are part of each CDR3. A D gene is named only where the DNA matches it firmly. Clone size appears in some rows only: once, few, many, or a class for an expanded clone.

clone size	D gene	V gene	J gene	CDR3 protein	CDR3 DNA
-	-	TRBV30	TRBJ2-6	CALGHSGANVLTF	TGTGCCTTAGGACACTCTGGGGCCAACGTCCTGACTTTC
-	-	TRBV27	TRBJ1-4	CASSFRGNNEKLFF	TGTGCCAGCAGTTTTCGCGGGAACAATGAAAAACTGTTTTTT
-	-	TRBV11-3	TRBJ2-2	CASSERSGELFF	TGTGCCAGCAGCGAGAGGTCCGGGGAGCTGTTTTTT
-	-	TRBV5-1	TRBJ1-4	CASSPWGGQGEKLFF	TGCGCCAGCAGCCCTTGGGGGGGGCAAGGTGAAAAACTGTTTTTT
-	-	TRBV7-9	TRBJ1-4	CASSLGGVATNEKLFF	TGTGCCAGCAGCTTAGGAGGAGTCGCAACTAATGAAAAACTGTTTTTT
-	-	TRBV10-3	TRBJ1-1	CAINKQGTEAFF	TGTGCCATCAATAAGCAGGGTACTGAAGCTTTCTTT
-	-	TRBV5-1	TRBJ2-1	CASGPRPGESYNEQFF	TGCGCCAGCGGCCCCCGTCCAGGGGAAAGCTACAATGAGCAGTTCTTC
once	-	TRBV18	TRBJ2-5	CASSLTGSKETQYF	TGTGCCAGCTCACTTACCGGGAGCAAAGAGACCCAGTACTTC
once	TRBD2	TRBV30	TRBJ2-7	CAWSKVAGGYEQYF	TGTGCCTGGAGTAAAGTGGCGGGGGGTTACGAGCAGTACTTC
-	TRBD1	TRBV28	TRBJ1-1	CASRPGQMNTEAFF	TGTGCCAGCAGACCGGGACAGATGAACACTGAAGCTTTCTTT
-	TRBD1	TRBV7-2	TRBJ1-5	CASSLGTGSNQPQHF	TGTGCCAGCAGCTTAGGGACAGGGAGCAATCAGCCCCAGCATTTT
-	TRBD2	TRBV6-5	TRBJ2-1	CASRGGYNEQFF	TGTGCCAGCCGGGGAGGGTACAATGAGCAGTTCTTC
-	-	TRBV28	TRBJ2-6	CASSFVGSSGANVLTF	TGTGCCAGCAGTTTCGTCGGGAGCTCTGGGGCCAACGTCCTGACTTTC
-	TRBD1	TRBV9	TRBJ1-2	CASSSQTGSYGYTF	TGTGCCAGCAGCTCTCAGACAGGGAGCTATGGCTACACCTTC
-	-	TRBV27	TRBJ2-7	CASSSLEGLSYEQYF	TGTGCCAGCAGTTCACTTGAGGGACTCTCTTACGAGCAGTACTTC
-	TRBD1	TRBV4-1	TRBJ1-4	CASSQLEGAGEKLFF	TGCGCCAGCAGCCAGCTAGAGGGGGCGGGTGAAAAACTGTTTTTT
-	-	TRBV30	TRBJ2-7	CAWNLRGGYEQYF	TGTGCCTGGAATCTAAGAGGTGGTTACGAGCAGTACTTC
-	-	TRBV30	TRBJ1-6	CAWRAGPSPLHF	TGTGCCTGGAGGGCAGGGCCGTCACCCCTCCACTTT
-	-	TRBV15	TRBJ2-7	CATSREGWAYEQYF	TGTGCCACCAGCAGAGAAGGATGGGCGTACGAGCAGTACTTC
-	-	TRBV6-2/TRBV6-3	TRBJ2-5	CASSYSESPQETQYF	TGTGCCAGCAGTTACTCCGAGAGTCCGCAAGAGACCCAGTACTTC
-	-	TRBV21-1	TRBJ1-1	CASSNCGTRTEAFF	TGTGCCAGCAGCAATTGTGGGACTCGAACTGAAGCTTTCTTT
-	-	TRBV7-9	TRBJ2-3	CASSFGDTDTQYF	TGTGCCAGCAGCTTCGGGGACACAGATACGCAGTATTTT
-	-	TRBV11-2	TRBJ1-6	CASSPRGIDSPLHF	TGTGCCAGCAGCCCCCGGGGAATAGATTCACCCCTCCACTTT
-	TRBD1	TRBV4-1	TRBJ1-1	CASSLRDRANTEAFF	TGCGCCAGCAGCCTTCGGGACAGGGCAAACACTGAAGCTTTCTTT
-	-	TRBV14	TRBJ1-3	CASSQVAIRGGPLNF	TGTGCCAGCAGCCAAGTGGCCATCAGGGGTGGTCCACTGAATTTT